The 14 T cell receptor beta chains presented below share a single source sample, sequenced in a study of beta chain features in type 1 diabetes. Study-wide points: There was a moderate but significant shortening of TCRB CDR3s in all four CD4+ subsets of Type 1 diabetes patients.

The investigators reverse transcribed all of the isolated RNA, so they sequenced expressed TCRB transcripts. Libraries were prepared by immunoSEQ multiplex PCR; TCRdb keeps only in-frame clonotypes and omits some of them. In the table there are 500,000 to 800,000 clones, roughly 12% of which are singletons. Antigens of these TCRs are unknown. Sequencing used naive CD4+ T cells from blood. The source of these receptors is a man between 25 and 39 years old with type 1 diabetes.

The V gene is TRBV7-8, the J gene TRBJ1-6; 7 nucleotides line up with TRBD1. Germline assignment: CDR1 SGHVS and CDR2 FQNEAQ. V dropped 5 bases and J dropped 5; count of bases not matched to a gene: 9. This CDR3 comprises 16 residues. The CDR3 sequence is CASSRDSETHNSPLHF. CDR3 sequence (DNA): TGTGCCAGCAGCCGGGACAGTGAAACCCATAATTCACCCCTCCACTTT.

This clone was seen more than once but under ten times. This chain connects TRBV27 to TRBJ2-7, with a possible D match to TRBD2 (6 bases). V lost 1 base and J lost 0, with 19 bases in between. The CDR3 contains 18 residues. The germline CDR1 and CDR2 sequences are MNHEY and SMNVEV (reference sequence). The CDR3 nucleotides read TGTGCCAGCAGTTTATGGCGGGGTACGGGGCCAAGCTCCTACGAGCAGTACTTC. Amino acid sequence: CASSLWRGTGPSSYEQYF.

This clone was seen a few times. Other nucleotide sequences from this sample produce the same CDR3. This rearrangement joins TRBV18 to TRBJ2-1; possibly TRBD1 for D (6 bases). Trimming took 3 bases from V and 3 from J, leaving 9 bases between them. CDR3 length equals 14 residues. The germline V gene encodes CDR1 KGHSH and CDR2 LQKENI. CDR3 DNA: TGTGCCAGCTCACCTGGGACAAGCTACAATGAGCAGTTCTTC. This encodes CASSPGTSYNEQFF. The full variable domain, its missing parts supplied by reference TRBV18 and TRBJ2-1, is NAGVMQNPRHLVRRRGQEARLRCSPMKGHSHVYWYRQLPEEGLKFMVYLQKENIIDESGMPKERFSAEFPKEGPSILRIQQVVRGDSAAYFCASSPGTSYNEQFFGPGTRLTVL.

The CDR3 spells CASSNQRSETQYF. The CDR3 DNA is TGTGCCAGCAGCAATCAGAGGTCAGAGACCCAGTACTTC. This chain connects TRBV4-2 to TRBJ2-5; no clear D. This CDR3 is 13 amino acids long. Per the germline V gene, CDR1 is LGHNA and CDR2 is YNFKEQ. The V gene lost 5 bases and the J gene lost 4 bases, with 11 bases spanning the gap.

V usage is TRBV19 and J usage is TRBJ2-3, with no clear D. The CDR3 is 13 residues long. The germline CDR1 and CDR2 sequences are LNHDA and SQIVND (reference sequence). Trimming took off 4 bases at V and 0 bases at J, with 5 bases between the two ends. CDR3 DNA sequence: TGTGCCAGTAGTACCAAGAGCACAGATACGCAGTATTTT. Amino acid sequence: CASSTKSTDTQYF.

Note on this clone: Other DNA sequences in this sample translate to the same CDR3. V usage is TRBV18 and J usage is TRBJ1-1; tentative D call: TRBD1 (5 bases). Germline-derived CDR1 and CDR2 are KGHSH and LQKENI. The V end was cut by 5 bases, the J end by 1 base, with 8 bases between. CDR3 length: 13 amino acids. The chain's CDR3 is CASSEGQNTEAFF. For the CDR3, the DNA is TGTGCCAGCTCAGAAGGACAGAACACTGAAGCTTTCTTT.

This chain links TRBV18 with TRBJ1-2; 12 nucleotides line up with TRBD1. The CDR3 covers 15 residues. Germline V gene lookup returns CDR1 KGHSH and CDR2 LQKENI. The V gene end was trimmed by 5 bases and the J gene end by 5 bases; junction bases not matched to a gene: 6. This chain's CDR3 is CASSVGTGGGYGYTF. In nucleotides, the CDR3 is TGTGCCAGCTCAGTCGGGACAGGGGGCGGATATGGCTACACCTTC.

This clone turned up a few times. The V gene is TRBV7-9, the J gene TRBJ1-2; a weak D match, TRBD1 (5 bases). The V end lost 2 bases, the J end lost 2 bases, and 9 bases lay between the germline ends. The CDR3 sequence is 14 residues long. Germline V gene lookup returns CDR1 SEHNR and CDR2 FQNEAQ (reference sequence). CDR3 DNA sequence: TGTGCCAGCAGCTTAATGGGACGGAACTATGGCTACACCTTC. This gives the protein CASSLMGRNYGYTF.

A few counts support this clone. The rearrangement joins TRBV13 to TRBJ2-7; TRBD2 is a possible D gene (5 bases). This CDR3 is built from 14 residues. Between the trimmed V and J ends, which lost 5 bases and 6 bases, there was a span of 17 bases. The germline V gene encodes CDR1 PRHDT and CDR2 FYEKMQ (reference sequence). In nucleotides, the CDR3 is TGTGCCAGCAGCCCCCGTTGGCGGGCCGGCGAGCAGTACTTC. This encodes CASSPRWRAGEQYF.

Written as DNA, the CDR3 is TGTGCCATCAGTGCTCAATCGAGGGGTACCAAAAACATTCAGTACTTC. Its translation: CAISAQSRGTKNIQYF. The chain uses TRBV10-3 and TRBJ2-4; D possibly uses TRBD1 or TRBD2 (5 bases each). Germline values: CDR1 ENHRY, CDR2 SYGVKD. The CDR3 is 16 amino acids. Trimming pared 4 bases from V and 2 bases from J, leaving 15 bases between.

In this sample, this clone turned up a few times. The rearrangement joins TRBV7-9 to TRBJ2-7; the match to TRBD1 covers 12 bases. The CDR3 runs 16 residues. CDR1 and CDR2 from the germline V gene are SEHNR and FQNEAQ (reference sequence). V shed 4 bases and J 7 bases; nucleotides not matched to a gene: 11. As DNA, the CDR3 is TGTGCCAGCAGCTCTGTCGATAGGGACAGGGGGCGAGAGCAGTACTTC. It encodes CASSSVDRDRGREQYF. The full variable domain, completed using reference TRBV7-9 and TRBJ2-7, is DTGVSQNPRHKITKRGQNVTFRCDPISEHNRLYWYRQTLGQGPEFLTYFQNEAQLEKSRLLSDRFSAERPKGSFSTLEIQRTEQGDSAMYLCASSSVDRDRGREQYFGPGTRLTVT.

A few counts support this clone. This chain connects TRBV6-5 to TRBJ1-2; D is unclear. Looked up from germline, CDR1 is MNHEY and CDR2 is SVGAGI. Trimming stripped 4 bases from V and 4 bases from J, with 13 bases between. The CDR3 length is 14 residues. DNA of the CDR3: TGTGCCAGCAGTTGGACGTGGGATTCCTATGGCTACACCTTC. This encodes CASSWTWDSYGYTF.

The chain combines TRBV2 with TRBJ1-3, with D perhaps matching TRBD1 (5 bases). Trimming left V 2 bases short and J 0 bases short, with 8 bases between. This CDR3 has 15 residues. CDR1 is SNHLY and CDR2 is FYNNEI in the germline V gene. CDR3 sequence (DNA): TGTGCCAGCAGTGAAAGACAGAACTCTGGAAACACCATATATTTT. It specifies CASSERQNSGNTIYF.

This clone was picked up a small number of times. CDR3 sequence reads: CASSPGTGGREQYF. DNA for the CDR3: TGTGCCAGCTCACCCGGGACAGGGGGCCGTGAGCAGTACTTC. The chain links TRBV18 to TRBJ2-7; TRBD1 agrees at 12 bases. The CDR3 runs 14 residues. Trimming removed 3 bases from V and 7 bases from J; junction bases left unmatched: 4. Per the germline V gene, CDR1 is KGHSH and CDR2 is LQKENI.